The clone carrying this TCR beta chain appeared many times. All TCR cDNA molecules were individually tagged with a unique molecular identifier. MiXCR was run by TCRdb on the 5' RACE reads, yielding one entry per CDR3 protein. Of under 30,000 distinct CDR3 sequences in the sample, approximately 6% were seen once. The data belong to a study of spatial heterogeneity in lung cancer. About the research overall: There were roughly 72 donors, all of them untreated patients with early-stage non-small cell lung cancer. Where present, follow-up PBMC were sequenced a median of roughly two years after resection. Every unique TCR and UMI combination, on average, appeared more than ten times in raw reads.

Indicated time point: blood at routine non-recurrence follow-up after resection. Researchers sequenced whole RNA taken from tumor, nontumor lung or frozen PBMC without sorting. The germline V gene encodes CDR1 SGHTA and CDR2 FQGNSA. This CDR3 is built from 13 residues. The V end lost 4 bases, the J end lost 6 bases, and 12 bases lay between the germline ends. The V and J genes are TRBV7-2 and TRBJ1-2; D unresolved. This sample comprised PBMCs, obtained at follow-up. The clonotype comes from a male donor with early-stage non-small cell lung cancer. The CDR3 region is CASSSLRANGYTF. As DNA, the CDR3 is TGTGCCAGCAGCTCGCTTCGAGCGAATGGCTACACCTTC.